This T cell receptor beta chain was identified during a study of cytomegalovirus exposure and HLA in healthy donors. PCR primers comprised 60 Vbeta and 13 Jbeta primers. Sequenced by immunoSEQ multiplex PCR; TCRdb stores in-frame clones only, minus some. This table has approximately 170,000 clones, roughly 80% appearing once. This clone was counted a few times. The sequence was collected from a woman in her late teens or twenties in good health and CMV-seronegative. Sequenced material: PBMCs.

DNA for the CDR3: TGTGCCATCAGGGGAGACATGGAGGCATCCTACGAGCAGTACTTC. Its translation is CAIRGDMEASYEQYF. This chain uses TRBV10-3 with TRBJ2-7; TRBD2 is a possible D gene (5 bases). Germline V gives CDR1 ENHRY, CDR2 SYGVKD. V dropped 6 bases and J dropped 1 base, with 16 bases sitting between them. The CDR3 contains 15 residues.